These T cell receptor beta chains were read from a single sample in a study of T cells in narcolepsy. Clones were read by immunoSEQ multiplex PCR, and TCRdb kept only the in-frame ones, dropping some. The profile covers around 32,000 clones, with about 76% appearing a single time and around 0.96% taken by the ten largest. The sequenced sample consisted of CD45RA- memory CD4+ T cells from PBMCs. The origin of the receptors is a human donor with narcolepsy. The CDR3 runs from the conserved cysteine through the conserved F or W. Fields, in order: D gene, clone size, V gene, J gene, CDR3 protein, CDR3 DNA. A D gene is named only where the DNA matches it firmly. Size values are once, few and many counts, or a class for expanded clones, and some rows have none.

D: -
size: once
V: TRBV5-1
J: TRBJ2-3
CDR3: CASSRSTDTQYF
DNA: TGCGCCAGCAGCAGAAGCACAGATACGCAGTATTTT

D: TRBD2
size: -
V: TRBV5-5
J: TRBJ2-3
CDR3: CASVLAGADTQYF
DNA: TGTGCCAGCGTCCTAGCGGGAGCTGATACGCAGTATTTT

D: TRBD2
size: -
V: TRBV27
J: TRBJ2-1
CDR3: CASRPGGGPYNEQFF
DNA: TGTGCCAGCAGGCCGGGGGGGGGACCCTACAATGAGCAGTTCTTC

D: -
size: -
V: TRBV28
J: TRBJ1-2
CDR3: CASSFMKTGGRGYTF
DNA: TGTGCCAGCAGTTTTATGAAGACCGGGGGGCGAGGCTACACCTTC

D: TRBD2
size: few
V: TRBV6-5
J: TRBJ2-7
CDR3: CASRGLATYEQYF
DNA: TGTGCCAGCAGGGGACTAGCAACCTACGAGCAGTACTTC

D: -
size: -
V: TRBV14
J: TRBJ2-3
CDR3: CASSPPSADTQYF
DNA: TGTGCCAGCAGCCCCCCCTCGGCAGATACGCAGTATTTT

D: -
size: -
V: TRBV11-3
J: TRBJ1-1
CDR3: CASSSDLGIGATEAFF
DNA: TGTGCCAGCAGCTCCGACCTGGGGATAGGAGCCACTGAAGCTTTCTTT

D: TRBD2
size: once
V: TRBV18
J: TRBJ2-7
CDR3: CASSTRASGPHYEQYF
DNA: TGTGCCAGCTCCACCAGGGCTAGCGGGCCCCACTACGAGCAGTACTTC

D: -
size: -
V: TRBV14
J: TRBJ1-2
CDR3: CASSQDLIGNGYTF
DNA: TGTGCCAGCAGCCAAGATCTGATTGGGAATGGCTACACCTTC

D: TRBD2
size: -
V: TRBV6-4
J: TRBJ2-7
CDR3: CASRPSGASAEQYF
DNA: TGTGCCAGCAGACCTAGCGGGGCATCCGCCGAGCAGTACTTC

D: TRBD2
size: -
V: TRBV4-3
J: TRBJ2-1
CDR3: CASSEGTSGRAGQFF
DNA: TGCGCCAGCAGCGAAGGGACTAGCGGGAGGGCCGGACAGTTCTTC

D: -
size: -
V: TRBV7-3
J: TRBJ2-3
CDR3: CASSTSGPSTDTQYF
DNA: TGTGCCAGCAGCACCAGCGGGCCTAGCACAGATACGCAGTATTTT

D: -
size: -
V: TRBV7-2
J: TRBJ1-4
CDR3: CASSLNNYEKLFF
DNA: TGTGCCAGCAGCTTAAACAACTATGAAAAACTGTTTTTT

D: -
size: few
V: TRBV27
J: TRBJ2-5
CDR3: CASSSGPGQTQYF
DNA: TGTGCCAGCAGTTCGGGCCCTGGGCAGACCCAGTACTTC

D: -
size: -
V: TRBV5-8
J: TRBJ2-7
CDR3: CASSLSVGIGEQYF
DNA: TGTGCCAGCAGCTTGAGCGTGGGGATTGGCGAGCAGTACTTC

D: -
size: -
V: TRBV9
J: TRBJ2-7
CDR3: CASSVDLAPTYEQYF
DNA: TGTGCCAGCAGCGTTGACCTAGCGCCCACCTACGAGCAGTACTTC

D: -
size: -
V: TRBV9
J: TRBJ2-7
CDR3: CASSVDPGLTYEQYF
DNA: TGTGCCAGCAGCGTAGATCCCGGGTTGACCTACGAGCAGTACTTC

D: -
size: -
V: TRBV28
J: TRBJ1-5
CDR3: CASSFFTRAGTVGGQPQHF
DNA: TGTGCCAGCAGTTTCTTTACCCGGGCAGGGACGGTCGGGGGGCAGCCCCAGCATTTT

D: -
size: -
V: TRBV6-1
J: TRBJ1-3
CDR3: CASSEWTGKKTNTIYF
DNA: TGTGCCAGCAGTGAATGGACGGGAAAAAAGACAAACACCATATATTTT

D: -
size: -
V: TRBV2
J: TRBJ1-2
CDR3: CASSDAKAPPGYGYTF
DNA: TGTGCCAGCAGTGATGCGAAGGCCCCCCCGGGCTATGGCTACACCTTC

D: TRBD1
size: few
V: TRBV6-4
J: TRBJ1-1
CDR3: CASSDCRDRGLWNTEAFF
DNA: TGTGCCAGCAGTGACTGCCGGGACAGGGGGCTTTGGAACACTGAAGCTTTCTTT

D: TRBD2
size: -
V: TRBV28
J: TRBJ2-2
CDR3: CATGGTINTGELFF
DNA: TGTGCCACCGGGGGGACTATAAACACCGGGGAGCTGTTTTTT

D: -
size: -
V: TRBV5-6
J: TRBJ2-5
CDR3: CASSLAALQETQYF
DNA: TGTGCCAGCAGCTTGGCAGCTCTCCAAGAGACCCAGTACTTC

D: -
size: -
V: TRBV4-3
J: TRBJ1-1
CDR3: CASSQDDLTEAFF
DNA: TGCGCCAGCAGCCAAGACGACCTCACTGAAGCTTTCTTT

D: -
size: -
V: TRBV5-6
J: TRBJ2-1
CDR3: CASTSGVSSYNEQFF
DNA: TGTGCCAGCACCTCAGGGGTTAGCTCCTACAATGAACAGTTCTTC

D: -
size: few
V: TRBV11-2
J: TRBJ2-1
CDR3: CASRYIARGTLYNEQFF
DNA: TGTGCCAGCAGATACATCGCGAGGGGGACTCTTTACAATGAGCAGTTCTTC

D: -
size: once
V: TRBV5-5
J: TRBJ2-5
CDR3: CASSLGLGETQYF
DNA: TGTGCCAGCAGCTTGGGTTTAGGAGAGACCCAGTACTTC

D: -
size: once
V: TRBV20-1
J: TRBJ2-7
CDR3: CSAPVLHEQYF
DNA: TGCAGTGCCCCGGTGCTTCACGAGCAGTACTTC

D: -
size: -
V: TRBV5-8
J: TRBJ2-2
CDR3: CASSPARAAGELFF
DNA: TGTGCCAGCAGCCCGGCCAGGGCGGCGGGGGAGCTGTTTTTT

D: -
size: -
V: TRBV6-1
J: TRBJ2-7
CDR3: CASSEVPPPAAYEQYF
DNA: TGTGCCAGCAGTGAAGTACCCCCCCCTGCAGCCTACGAGCAGTACTTC

D: -
size: -
V: TRBV27
J: TRBJ2-3
CDR3: CASSLLGDTQYF
DNA: TGTGCCAGCAGTCTTCTAGGTGATACGCAGTATTTT

D: -
size: -
V: TRBV4-1
J: TRBJ2-7
CDR3: CASSQDLREQYF
DNA: TGCGCCAGCAGCCAAGATTTACGCGAGCAGTACTTC

D: TRBD1
size: -
V: TRBV4-3
J: TRBJ1-1
CDR3: CASSQAHRGRSEAFF
DNA: TGCGCCAGCAGCCAAGCCCACAGGGGTCGGTCTGAAGCTTTCTTT

D: -
size: -
V: TRBV29-1
J: TRBJ1-1
CDR3: CSGNDVGEAFF
DNA: TGCAGCGGCAATGACGTTGGTGAAGCTTTCTTT

D: TRBD2
size: -
V: TRBV11-2
J: TRBJ2-1
CDR3: CASSQRREGGYEQFF
DNA: TGTGCCAGCAGCCAACGTCGGGAGGGAGGGTATGAGCAGTTCTTC